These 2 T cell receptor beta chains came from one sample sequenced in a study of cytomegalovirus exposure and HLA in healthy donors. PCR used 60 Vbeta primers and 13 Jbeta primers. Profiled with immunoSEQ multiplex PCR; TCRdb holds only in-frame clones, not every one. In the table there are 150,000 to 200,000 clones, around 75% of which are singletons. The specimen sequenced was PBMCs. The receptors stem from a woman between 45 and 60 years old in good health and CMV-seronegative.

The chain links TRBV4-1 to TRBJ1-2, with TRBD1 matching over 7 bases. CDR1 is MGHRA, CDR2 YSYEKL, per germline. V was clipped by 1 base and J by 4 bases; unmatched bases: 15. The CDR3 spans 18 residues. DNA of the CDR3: TGCGCCAGCAGCCAAGCCCTGGGGAGACAGGGCGGTAGCTATGGCTACACCTTC. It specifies CASSQALGRQGGSYGYTF.

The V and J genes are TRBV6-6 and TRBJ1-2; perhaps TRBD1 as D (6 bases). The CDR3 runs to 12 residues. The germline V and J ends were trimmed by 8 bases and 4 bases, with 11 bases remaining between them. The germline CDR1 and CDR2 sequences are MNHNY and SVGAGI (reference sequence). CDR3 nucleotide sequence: TGTGCCAGCGGACAGCCAACCTATGGCTACACCTTC. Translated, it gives CASGQPTYGYTF.